Included here is one T cell receptor beta chain sequence, with context. As processed by the authors: From reference gene primer amplification, estimates of nucleated cell counts were derived. Method: immunoSEQ multiplex PCR; TCRdb's copy keeps in-frame clones and lacks some. That table is the source of V, J and clone size, and D and trimming were worked out from the DNA. The repertoire includes about 32,000 clones, 80% to 90% of them detected once, and just over 5.5% sits in the top ten. This record comes from a study of blood T cell repertoires in COVID-19. Study as a whole: The study drew acute and convalescent COVID-19 samples from the United States, Italy and Spain. In each case, the material was cDNA or gDNA derived from T cells, B-cell-depleted T cells, or PBMCs.

Germline V lookup: CDR1 LGHDT, CDR2 YNNKEL (reference sequence). With 5 bases clipped from V and 6 bases from J, the junction kept 4 bases outside the gene matches. The CDR3 loop spans 14 amino acids. Sequenced sample: peripheral blood. This clonotype was sampled from a woman older than 75 with active or convalescent COVID-19. The chain couples TRBV3-1 (or the pseudogene TRBV3-2) to TRBJ2-7; 13 nucleotides align to TRBD2. The CDR3 sequence: CASSYGLAGVEQYF. CDR3 DNA: TGTGCCAGCAGCTATGGACTAGCGGGGGTCGAGCAGTACTTC.